This TCR beta chain was profiled in a study of monozygotic twins with cystic fibrosis. Study-wide results and caveats: Unrelated CF individuals shared fewer identical clonotypes than monozygotic CF twins.

Turning to this clone: As yet, its antigen is unknown.

Trimming took 0 bases from V and 0 from J, leaving 4 bases between them. The V gene's germline CDR1 is SGDLS and CDR2 YYNGEE. The CDR3 has 15 residues. Produced via immunoSEQ multiplex PCR; TCRdb's table is partial and in-frame only. The sample contains 30,000 to 40,000 clones, roughly three fifths of which appear only once. The material sequenced was blood. This TCR was sampled from a girl aged 10 to 17 with cystic fibrosis. The chain employs TRBV9 and TRBJ2-6, with D hard to call. CDR3 bases: TGTGCCAGCAGCGTAGCCGGCTCTGGGGCCAACGTCCTGACTTTC. Protein product: CASSVAGSGANVLTF.